This T cell receptor (beta chain) was captured in a study of cytomegalovirus exposure and HLA in healthy donors. General study findings and limits: Clonal expansion was found to be greater in HLA-associated TCR beta chains than in equally common others in a later analysis.

Points on this clone: Its antigen is as yet unknown.

PCR was performed using 60 Vbeta and 13 Jbeta primers. Sequencing used immunoSEQ multiplex PCR; TCRdb keeps in-frame clones, though not all of them. The repertoire holds 150,000 to 200,000 clones, with roughly 80% as singletons. Germline V gene sequence: CDR1 LNHDA, CDR2 SQIVND (reference sequence). Trimming cost V 5 bases and J 7 bases; bases outside gene matches: 16. This CDR3 contains 17 residues. In nominal health when sampled, donors likely had unrecorded immune exposures nonetheless. Input material: PBMCs. This TCR was sampled from a man aged 18 to 29 in good health and CMV-seronegative. The J gene is TRBJ2-5, the V gene TRBV19; 10 bases align to TRBD2. The CDR3 nucleotides read TGTGCCAGTAGTTTTCGCAGGGGACTAGCGACAGAAGGGACCCAGTACTTC. As protein: CASSFRRGLATEGTQYF.